This TCR beta chain comes out of a study of regulatory dendritic cells for organ transplantation. In the study overall: Regulatory dendritic cells came from monocytes given vitamin D3 and IL-10.

Study-wide points: Naive T cells showed high diversity, memory cells less, memory CD8+ least.

As regards this clone: The antigen is unknown.

Using immunoSEQ multiplex PCR, the repertoire was profiled, and TCRdb retains in-frame clones only, with some absent. The sample includes 12,000 or so clones, over 85% seen only once; the top ten take about 0.4%. Germline V gene data show CDR1 as MNHEY and CDR2 as SMNVEV (reference sequence). The CDR3 loop spans 14 amino acids. V was pared by 5 bases and J by 5 bases, with 15 bases between. Sorted T cells were CFSE-labeled and cultured five to six days with allogeneic regulatory or mature dendritic cells at 1:10. CD4+ or CD8+ T cells were sorted as naive CD45RA+ or memory CD45RO+. The source of this sequence is a human donor in good health. This chain uses TRBV27 with TRBJ1-1; D remains unclear. The specimen sequenced was naive CD8+ T cells from blood cultured with dendritic cells. Indicated subset: CD45RA+ naive T cells. The CDR3 is CASSPQLVGTEAFF. The DNA of the CDR3 is TGTGCCAGCAGTCCGCAATTAGTTGGGACTGAAGCTTTCTTT.